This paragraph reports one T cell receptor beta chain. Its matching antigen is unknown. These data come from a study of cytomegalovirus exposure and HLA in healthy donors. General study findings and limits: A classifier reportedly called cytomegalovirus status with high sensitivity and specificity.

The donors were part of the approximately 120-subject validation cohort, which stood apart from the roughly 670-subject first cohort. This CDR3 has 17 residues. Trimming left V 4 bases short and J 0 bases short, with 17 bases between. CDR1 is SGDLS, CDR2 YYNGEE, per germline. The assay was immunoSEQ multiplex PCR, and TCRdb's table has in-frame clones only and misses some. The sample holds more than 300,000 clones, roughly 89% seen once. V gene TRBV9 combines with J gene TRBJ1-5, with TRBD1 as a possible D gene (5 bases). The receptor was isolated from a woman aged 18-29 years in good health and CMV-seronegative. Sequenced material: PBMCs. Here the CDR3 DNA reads TGTGCCAGCAGCCATGGCGGAGGGGACTATAGCAATCAGCCCCAGCATTTT. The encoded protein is CASSHGGGDYSNQPQHF.